These 24 T cell receptor beta chains came from one sample sequenced in a study of control samples from healthy donors and cancer patients. Only in-frame clones appear in the TCRdb table, and some are missing; sequencing was by immunoSEQ multiplex PCR. The data hold about 270,000 clones, with about four fifths observed a single time. What was sequenced was PBMCs. The receptors shown here come from an older woman with lung cancer.

The rearrangement links TRBV7-6 to TRBJ1-1; 9 nucleotides align to TRBD1. Germline CDR1 reads SGHVS; CDR2 reads FNYEAQ. The CDR3 sequence is 14 residues long. V lost 3 bases to trimming and J lost 1 base; unmatched junction nucleotides: 0. The CDR3 DNA reads TGTGCCAGCAGCTTGGGACAGGGGAACACTGAAGCTTTCTTT. Amino acid sequence: CASSLGQGNTEAFF.

The rearrangement uses TRBV3-1 (or the pseudogene TRBV3-2) and TRBJ2-7, with 9 nucleotides matching TRBD1. The CDR3 loop spans 15 amino acids. Per germline, CDR1 LGHDT and CDR2 YNNKEL (reference sequence). V lost 3 bases to trimming and J lost 5 bases; unmatched junction nucleotides: 8. CDR3 protein: CASSQPGQGSDEQYF. The CDR3 DNA is TGTGCCAGCAGCCAGCCGGGACAGGGAAGCGACGAGCAGTACTTC.

The chain couples TRBV6-1 to TRBJ2-3; 8 bases map to TRBD2. The CDR3 is made up of 16 amino acids. Germline V CDR1 and CDR2: MNHNS, SASEGT. Trimming at V came to 1 base and at J to 2 bases, leaving 5 bases not matched to a gene. The DNA for the CDR3 is TGTGCCAGCAGTGAAGACGGGAGGGGTTACACAGATACGCAGTATTTT. Protein sequence: CASSEDGRGYTDTQYF.

The genes are TRBV5-6 and TRBJ1-5, with D hard to call. V was trimmed by 0 bases and J by 6 bases, leaving 7 bases between them. The CDR3 runs to 13 residues. Germline V CDR1 and CDR2: SGHDT, YYEEEE. CDR3 amino acids: CASSLGRSQPQHF. CDR3 sequence (DNA): TGTGCCAGCAGCTTGGGCAGGTCTCAGCCCCAGCATTTT.

The rearrangement joins TRBV19 to TRBJ1-1; D is ambiguous. Per the germline V gene, CDR1 is LNHDA and CDR2 is SQIVND (reference sequence). Trimming took off 3 bases at V and 11 bases at J, with 10 bases between the two ends. The CDR3 runs to 11 residues. The CDR3 region is CASSILHKAFF. The CDR3 bases are TGTGCCAGTAGTATCCTCCATAAGGCTTTCTTT.

The chain uses TRBV5-8 and TRBJ1-3, with D maybe TRBD1 (6 bases). This CDR3 contains 16 residues. V was trimmed by 4 bases and J by 0 bases, leaving 14 bases between them. Germline V gene data show CDR1 as SGHTS and CDR2 as YDEGEE. CDR3 residues: CASSLGGQPSGNTIYF. The CDR3 nucleotides read TGTGCCAGCAGCCTCGGGGGGCAACCCTCTGGAAACACCATATATTTT.

This chain's CDR3 is CASSKTGSNYGYTF. Here the CDR3 DNA reads TGTGCCAGCAGCAAGACAGGTTCAAACTATGGCTACACCTTC. The chain joins TRBV5-4 to TRBJ1-2, with D possibly TRBD1 on 6 matching bases. The V gene lost 4 bases and the J gene lost 2 bases, with 12 bases spanning the gap. There are 14 residues in the CDR3. Germline CDR1 is SGHNT and CDR2 is YYREEE (reference sequence).

The chain couples TRBV27 to TRBJ2-3, with D possibly TRBD1 on 6 matching bases. The CDR3 length is 14 residues. V was trimmed by 5 bases and J by 2 bases, leaving 11 bases between them. In germline, CDR1 is MNHEY, CDR2 SMNVEV (reference sequence). This CDR3 reads CASSPDSLTDTQYF. The CDR3 bases are TGTGCCAGCAGTCCGGACAGCCTCACAGATACGCAGTATTTT.

The rearrangement joins TRBV24-1 to TRBJ2-1, with 7 bases lining up with TRBD1. Trimming removed 4 bases from V and 4 bases from J; junction bases left unmatched: 18. This CDR3 is 19 amino acids long. Germline V gives CDR1 KGHDR, CDR2 SFDVKD. CDR3 sequence (DNA): TGTGCCACCAGTGACCACTCCTTACTTCGACAGGGCTCTTACAATGAGCAGTTCTTC. It codes for CATSDHSLLRQGSYNEQFF.

Regarding this clone: At the DNA level, this CDR3 is encoded by other sequences in the same sample as well. This chain connects TRBV5-1 to TRBJ1-1; D uncertain. Per germline, CDR1 SGHRS and CDR2 YFSETQ. With 0 bases removed from V and 1 base from J, the gap between germline ends came to 7 bases. This CDR3 is 14 amino acids long. The chain's CDR3 is CASSLVPENTEAFF. CDR3 in DNA: TGCGCCAGCAGCTTGGTACCCGAGAACACTGAAGCTTTCTTT.

J is TRBJ2-3 and V is TRBV5-1, with D unresolved. CDR1 and CDR2 from the germline V gene are SGHRS and YFSETQ. The CDR3 is 14 amino acids. Deletions cut 2 bases from V and 3 bases from J, with 10 bases between. In DNA form, the CDR3 reads TGCGCCAGCAGCTTATCACAGACTACAGATACGCAGTATTTT. Protein sequence: CASSLSQTTDTQYF.

The CDR3 loop reads CASSSSGAISGANVLTF. The DNA for the CDR3 is TGTGCCAGCAGTTCTAGCGGGGCGATCTCTGGGGCCAACGTCCTGACTTTC. The chain uses TRBV27 and TRBJ2-6; TRBD2 aligns across 9 bases. The CDR3 runs to 17 residues. From germline, CDR1 is MNHEY and CDR2 SMNVEV (reference sequence). V shed 4 bases and J 0 bases; nucleotides not matched to a gene: 4.

The chain carries TRBV2 and TRBJ2-6; D not certain. Germline assignment: CDR1 SNHLY and CDR2 FYNNEI. This CDR3 is 15 amino acids long. V lost 7 bases to trimming and J lost 0 bases, with 10 bases between them. Here the CDR3 reads CASTYHSSGANVLTF. CDR3 coding DNA: TGTGCCAGCACCTACCACAGCTCTGGGGCCAACGTCCTGACTTTC. The full variable domain, its missing parts supplied by reference TRBV2 and TRBJ2-6, is EPEVTQTPSHQVTQMGQEVILRCVPISNHLYFYWYRQILGQKVEFLVSFYNNEISEKSEIFDDQFSVERPDGSNFTLKIRSTKLEDSAMYFCASTYHSSGANVLTFGAGSRLTVL.

The chain couples TRBV5-5 to TRBJ2-7, with 10 bases aligning to TRBD2. Germline V gives CDR1 SGHKS, CDR2 YYEKEE (reference sequence). CDR3 length: 14 amino acids. The trim removed 2 bases at V and 3 bases at J, leaving 2 bases unmatched. This CDR3 is CASSFGTSDYEQYF. CDR3 in DNA: TGTGCCAGCAGCTTCGGGACTAGCGACTACGAGCAGTACTTC.

This clone was recorded only once. V is TRBV19 and J is TRBJ2-7, with 13 bases aligning to TRBD2. Unmatched junction bases numbered 3, after V lost 5 bases and J lost 2 bases. The CDR3 totals 15 residues. Germline assignment: CDR1 LNHDA and CDR2 SQIVND (reference sequence). The CDR3 sequence: CASSPGLAGTYEQYF. CDR3 DNA: TGTGCCAGTAGTCCGGGACTAGCGGGGACCTACGAGCAGTACTTC. The full variable domain, in which reference TRBV19 and TRBJ2-7 provide the parts outside the CDR3, is DGGITQSPKYLFRKEGQNVTLSCEQNLNHDAMYWYRQDPGQGLRLIYYSQIVNDFQKGDIAEGYSVSREKKESFPLTVTSAQKNPTAFYLCASSPGLAGTYEQYFGPGTRLTVT.

This CDR3 is CASSYNEQFF. The DNA of the CDR3 is TGCGCCAGCAGTTACAATGAGCAGTTCTTC. The V call is TRBV10-2, the J call TRBJ2-1; D is unresolved. The CDR3 totals 10 residues. The V gene lost 5 bases and the J gene lost 4 bases, with 0 bases spanning the gap. Per germline, CDR1 WSHSY and CDR2 SAAADI.

The V gene is TRBV19, the J gene TRBJ1-5, with unresolved D. The CDR3 spans 14 residues. Trimming left V 4 bases short and J 1 base short, with 8 bases between. In germline, CDR1 is LNHDA, CDR2 SQIVND (reference sequence). CDR3 sequence reads: CASSTSGSNQPQHF. The CDR3, as DNA: TGTGCCAGTAGTACCTCGGGGAGCAATCAGCCCCAGCATTTT.

V usage is TRBV21-1 and J usage is TRBJ2-7; the table's TRBD1 call for D was not verified on the DNA. TRBV21-1 is assigned pseudogene status. There are 14 residues in the CDR3. The CDR3 loop is CASSNRTGSYEQYF. In DNA form, the CDR3 reads TGTGCCAGCAGCAACAGGACAGGCTCCTACGAGCAGTACTTC.

In this sample, this clone turned up a few times. The chain has TRBV29-1 and TRBJ1-5, with TRBD1 matching over 12 bases. CDR1 and CDR2 (germline): SQVTM, ANQGSEA. The CDR3 runs to 18 residues. V dropped 0 bases and J dropped 6; count of bases not matched to a gene: 12. This CDR3 reads CSVEDVGTGGFWSQPQHF. DNA for the CDR3: TGCAGCGTTGAAGATGTCGGGACAGGGGGCTTCTGGAGTCAGCCCCAGCATTTT.

V usage is TRBV11-2 and J usage is TRBJ2-3, with 7 bases identical to TRBD1. This CDR3 contains 15 residues. Germline V lookup: CDR1 SGHAT, CDR2 FQNNGV. The V and J ends lost 5 bases and 4 bases, in that order; junction bases with no gene match: 9. The CDR3 DNA follows: TGTGCCAGCAGCACCCCAGACAGGGCCCCAGATACGCAGTATTTT. It codes for CASSTPDRAPDTQYF.

In regard to this clone: This sample includes further DNA sequences coding for the same CDR3. The chain recombines TRBV7-9 with TRBJ1-5; D is uncertain. The germline V gene has CDR1 SEHNR and CDR2 FQNEAQ (reference sequence). Trimming cost V 3 bases and J 1 base, with 7 bases left between them. This CDR3 is 14 amino acids long. The DNA for the CDR3 is TGTGCCAGCAGCTTCGCGGGCAGCAATCAGCCCCAGCATTTT. Translated, it gives CASSFAGSNQPQHF.

This chain links TRBV5-1 with TRBJ2-3, with 14 bases matching TRBD2. CDR1 is SGHRS and CDR2 is YFSETQ in the germline V gene. The CDR3 runs to 19 residues. V lost 0 bases and J lost 0; bases outside the gene matches: 6. The CDR3 DNA reads TGCGCCAGCAGCTTGGGGACTAGCGGGGGGCGACTTAGCACAGATACGCAGTATTTT. Its protein is CASSLGTSGGRLSTDTQYF.

The chain links TRBV5-1 to TRBJ2-3, with 7 positions matching TRBD2. Germline V CDR1 and CDR2: SGHRS, YFSETQ. With 6 bases clipped from V and 0 bases from J, the junction kept 7 bases outside the gene matches. CDR3 length equals 15 residues. CDR3 nucleotides: TGCGCCAGCACCTTCGGGACTATCAGCACAGATACGCAGTATTTT. Residues: CASTFGTISTDTQYF.

The V and J genes are TRBV28 and TRBJ1-3; tentative D call: TRBD1 (5 bases). This CDR3 has 15 amino acids. CDR1 is MDHEN and CDR2 is SYDVKM in the germline V gene. Deletions cut 6 bases from V and 0 bases from J, with 12 bases between. The CDR3 nucleotides read TGTGCCAGCAGCATCACCCAGGGCTCTGGAAACACCATATATTTT. Translation gives CASSITQGSGNTIYF.